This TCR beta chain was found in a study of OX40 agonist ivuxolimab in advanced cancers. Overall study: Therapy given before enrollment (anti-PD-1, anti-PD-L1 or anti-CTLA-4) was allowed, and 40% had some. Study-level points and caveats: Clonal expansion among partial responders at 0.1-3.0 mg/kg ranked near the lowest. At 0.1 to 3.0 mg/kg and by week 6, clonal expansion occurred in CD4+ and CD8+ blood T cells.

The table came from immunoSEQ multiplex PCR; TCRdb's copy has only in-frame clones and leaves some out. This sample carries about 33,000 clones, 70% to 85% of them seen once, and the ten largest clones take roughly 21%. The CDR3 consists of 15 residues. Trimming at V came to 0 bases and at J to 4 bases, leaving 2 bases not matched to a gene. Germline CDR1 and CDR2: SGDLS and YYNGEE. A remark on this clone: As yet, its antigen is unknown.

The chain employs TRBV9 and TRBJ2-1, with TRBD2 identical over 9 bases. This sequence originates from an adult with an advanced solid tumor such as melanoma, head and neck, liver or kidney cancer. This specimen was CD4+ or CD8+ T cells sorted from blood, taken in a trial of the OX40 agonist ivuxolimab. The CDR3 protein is CASSVGGGGYNEQFF. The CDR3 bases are TGTGCCAGCAGCGTAGGCGGGGGGGGTTACAATGAGCAGTTCTTC.